This T cell receptor (beta chain) was recovered during a study of T cell clonotyping in hematopoietic cell transplantation. Note on this clone: Its antigen remains unidentified.

TCRdb's table, derived via immunoSEQ multiplex PCR, lists solely in-frame clones and lacks some. Of roughly 15,000 clones listed, 94% are singletons. Study outcomes and limitations: Few recipient clonotypes overlapped donors; over 95% were de novo at given depth.

Per germline, CDR1 LNHDA and CDR2 SQIVND (reference sequence). CDR3 length: 15 residues. V was clipped by 3 bases and J by 0 bases, with 8 bases between them. The rearrangement joins TRBV19 to TRBJ1-4; D is unclear. This TCR came from a male patient aged 55 to 69 who had an allogeneic stem cell transplant from an unrelated donor, so the T cells may come from the graft donor. Some clones in this sample may be carry-over from other donors' samples. The input for sequencing was PBMCs, taken 30 days after allogeneic stem cell transplant. CDR3 loop: CASSIRKSTNEKLFF. DNA of the CDR3: TGTGCCAGTAGTATCCGGAAATCAACTAATGAAAAACTGTTTTTT.